Here is one TCR beta chain with its context. Sequencing was performed with immunoSEQ multiplex PCR; in TCRdb, only in-frame clones are kept and a portion is missing. Among 110,000 or so clones listed, 85% were seen once. This entry is derived from a study of blood T cell repertoires in COVID-19. Study context: The origin of the acute and convalescent COVID-19 samples was the United States, Italy and Spain. PBMCs, B-cell-depleted T cells, or T cells were the source of the cDNA or gDNA that made up the material.

Germline CDR1 and CDR2: LNHNV and YYDKDF (reference sequence). Between the trimmed V and J ends, which lost 3 bases and 3 bases, there was a span of 17 bases. This CDR3 has 16 amino acids. The chain couples TRBV15 to TRBJ1-2; D ambiguous. The sample comprised peripheral blood. The clonotype was recovered from a human donor in a cohort sampled during active COVID-19. The CDR3, as DNA: TGTGCCACCAGCAGCCCAACTCTCCAGGTCGACTATGGCTACACCTTC. This codes for CATSSPTLQVDYGYTF.